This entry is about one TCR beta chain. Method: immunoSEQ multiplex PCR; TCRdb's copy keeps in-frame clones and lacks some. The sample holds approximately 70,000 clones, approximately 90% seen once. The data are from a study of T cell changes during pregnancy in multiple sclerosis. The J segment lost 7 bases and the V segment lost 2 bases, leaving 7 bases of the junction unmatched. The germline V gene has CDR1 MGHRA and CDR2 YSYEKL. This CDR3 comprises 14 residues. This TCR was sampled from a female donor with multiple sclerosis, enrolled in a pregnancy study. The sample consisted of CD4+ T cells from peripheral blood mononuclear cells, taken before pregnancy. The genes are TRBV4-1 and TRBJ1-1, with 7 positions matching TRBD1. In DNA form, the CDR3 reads TGCGCCAGCAGCCAACCGGGACAGCGAAGTGAAGCTTTCTTT. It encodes CASSQPGQRSEAFF.